The next 12 T cell receptor beta chains were all read from a single sample in a study of blood T cell repertoires in COVID-19. Sequenced by immunoSEQ multiplex PCR; TCRdb stores in-frame clones only, minus some. The sample shows around 30,000 clones, about 87% of them seen only once. The sample comprised peripheral blood. The receptors originated from a human donor in a cohort sampled during active COVID-19. The donor label of this sample is uncertain.

The chain links TRBV19 to TRBJ1-1, with TRBD1 matching over 9 bases. Germline CDR1 is LNHDA and CDR2 is SQIVND (reference sequence). Trimming cost V 3 bases and J 0 bases; bases outside gene matches: 14. The CDR3 sequence is 19 residues long. CDR3 loop: CASSILRWDRDDMNTEAFF. CDR3 sequence (DNA): TGTGCCAGTAGTATTTTGAGGTGGGACAGGGACGATATGAACACTGAAGCTTTCTTT.

The rearrangement uses TRBV19 and TRBJ1-5, with 12 bases aligning to TRBD1. Germline lookup yields CDR1 LNHDA and CDR2 SQIVND (reference sequence). The CDR3 runs to 16 residues. Losses at the gene ends were 5 bases for V and 5 bases for J; bases not matched to a gene: 7. The CDR3 sequence: CASSVGTGGVYQPQHF. CDR3 in DNA: TGTGCCAGTAGTGTCGGGACAGGGGGCGTTTATCAGCCCCAGCATTTT.

The rearrangement joins TRBV6-4 to TRBJ1-6; D uncertain. Germline values: CDR1 MRHNA, CDR2 SNTAGT. Deletions cut 8 bases from V and 5 bases from J, with 19 bases between. This CDR3 region has 16 residues. CDR3 in DNA: TGTGCCAGCCGTGGCGTCCGGGAGGGAGATAATTCACCCCTCCACTTT. Residues: CASRGVREGDNSPLHF.

The chain couples TRBV20-1 to TRBJ2-1; a possible D gene is TRBD2 (6 bases). The germline CDR1 and CDR2 sequences are DFQATT and SNEGSKA (reference sequence). CDR3 length equals 15 residues. The V and J ends lost 3 bases and 3 bases respectively, with 15 bases between them. CDR3 loop: CSASGDSGYYNEQFF. DNA of the CDR3: TGCAGTGCTAGTGGTGACAGCGGGTACTACAATGAGCAGTTCTTC.

This clone was detected a few times. The gene calls are TRBV21-1 and TRBJ1-2; the table assigns TRBD1, which was not confirmed against the DNA. TRBV21-1 is annotated as a pseudogene. This CDR3 contains 13 residues. The CDR3 nucleotides are TGTGCCAGCAGCAAAGGGGCAGGGCGCGGCTACACCTTC. This sequence encodes CASSKGAGRGYTF.

CDR3 nucleotide sequence: TGTGCCAGCAGCTTTCGCCCGGGACTAGTAAACTACGAGCAGTACTTC. This codes for CASSFRPGLVNYEQYF. The genes are TRBV7-6 and TRBJ2-7; 8 positions agree with TRBD2. CDR1 is SGHVS, CDR2 FNYEAQ, per germline. This CDR3 spans 16 amino acids. J gave up 3 bases and V 3 bases, and 10 bases lay outside the gene matches.

The J gene is TRBJ1-5, the V gene TRBV18, with TRBD1 matching over 12 bases. The CDR3 contains 17 residues. CDR1 KGHSH and CDR2 LQKENI come from the germline V gene. V lost 3 bases, J lost 2 bases, and 5 bases stayed unmatched. The CDR3 sequence: CASSPYGTGGRNQPQHF. The DNA of the CDR3 is TGTGCCAGCTCACCTTATGGGACAGGGGGCCGCAATCAGCCCCAGCATTTT.

The V gene is TRBV10-3, the J gene TRBJ2-7; 12 bases map to TRBD2. The J segment lost 2 bases and the V segment lost 7 bases, leaving 6 bases of the junction unmatched. Germline V lookup: CDR1 ENHRY, CDR2 SYGVKD. This CDR3 comprises 15 residues. CDR3 DNA sequence: TGTGCCATCATCCGACTAGCGGGAGTGGCCTACGAGCAGTACTTC. It specifies CAIIRLAGVAYEQYF.

V gene TRBV29-1 combines with J gene TRBJ1-1; tentative D call: TRBD1 (6 bases). V lost 6 bases, J lost 11 bases, and 16 bases lay in between. This CDR3 is 11 amino acids long. CDR1 and CDR2 (germline): SQVTM, ANQGSEA. The CDR3 here is CSVPEGGDAFF. Here the CDR3 DNA reads TGCAGCGTCCCCGAGGGGGGGGATGCTTTCTTT.

V usage is TRBV10-1 and J usage is TRBJ2-1; 9 bases agree with TRBD2. CDR3 length: 16 amino acids. With V trimmed by 3 bases and J by 9 bases, 12 bases remained unmatched. Germline V gene sequence: CDR1 WNHNN, CDR2 SYGVQD (reference sequence). CDR3 sequence (DNA): TGCGCCAGCAGTGAAAGTCTAGCGGGGTCCCCAGGTGAGCAGTTCTTC. It is translated as CASSESLAGSPGEQFF.

J is TRBJ2-7 and V is TRBV29-1, with TRBD2 as a possible D gene (6 bases). Germline assignment: CDR1 SQVTM and CDR2 ANQGSEA. V lost 6 bases and J 5 bases, leaving 17 bases between the germline ends. The length of the CDR3 is 13 residues. The CDR3 DNA is TGCAGCGTCCTCGGGGGTCCGGGAAACGAGCAGTACTTC. Its translation: CSVLGGPGNEQYF.

The gene calls are TRBV2 and TRBJ2-1, with TRBD2 identical over 7 bases. The V and J ends lost 7 bases and 7 bases, in that order; junction bases with no gene match: 13. The CDR3 sequence is 15 residues long. CDR1 SNHLY and CDR2 FYNNEI come from the germline V gene. The CDR3 DNA is TGTGCCAGCACTGGCGGGAGACGTCAAGGGAATGAGCAGTTCTTC. Translating it yields CASTGGRRQGNEQFF.